Each of the 17 T cell receptor beta chains below was sequenced from the same sample in a study of technical replicates of blood from a few donors. Method: immunoSEQ multiplex PCR; TCRdb's copy keeps in-frame clones and lacks some. Of tens of thousands of clones listed, around 86% are singletons. The sequencing input was PBMCs. The origin of the receptors is a human donor in good health. Some clones in this sample may be carry-over from other donors' samples.

The V call is TRBV6-5, the J call TRBJ1-1, with 7 bases fitting TRBD1. The V gene's germline CDR1 is MNHEY and CDR2 SVGAGI. The CDR3 is made up of 13 amino acids. V trimming: 7 bases; J trimming: 4 bases; junction bases outside the gene matches: 6. Here the CDR3 reads CASTGRGATEAFF. DNA of the CDR3: TGTGCCAGCACTGGCAGGGGGGCCACTGAAGCTTTCTTT.

The V and J genes are TRBV7-2 and TRBJ2-7, with TRBD2 matching over 8 bases. Germline CDR1 reads SGHTA; CDR2 reads FQGNSA. CDR3 length equals 17 residues. After removal of 1 base from V and 0 bases from J, the junction contained 8 bases not matched to a gene. The CDR3 DNA reads as TGTGCCAGCAGCTTAGAGGACGGGGGGGCGAGCTCCTACGAGCAGTACTTC. Protein sequence: CASSLEDGGASSYEQYF.

J is TRBJ2-7 and V is TRBV27; D might be TRBD2 (6 bases). The V end was cut by 5 bases, the J end by 7 bases, with 21 bases between. There are 15 residues in the CDR3. Germline-derived CDR1 and CDR2 are MNHEY and SMNVEV (reference sequence). CDR3 sequence reads: CASSPTGTGTSEQYF. The CDR3 bases are TGTGCCAGCAGTCCCACCGGGACTGGGACCTCGGAGCAGTACTTC.

The chain couples TRBV30 to TRBJ2-7; weak D call: TRBD1 (5 bases). The CDR3 sequence is 14 residues long. V lost 2 bases and J 3 bases, leaving 14 bases between the germline ends. Germline V lookup: CDR1 GTSNPN, CDR2 SVGIG (reference sequence). The CDR3 here is CAWSPGLVSYEQYF. DNA for the CDR3: TGTGCCTGGAGTCCAGGGTTAGTCAGCTACGAGCAGTACTTC.

V is TRBV7-8 and J is TRBJ2-7; D perhaps matches TRBD1 (5 bases). The germline gives CDR1 SGHVS, CDR2 FQNEAQ. Between the trimmed V and J ends, which lost 5 bases and 7 bases, there was a span of 12 bases. The CDR3 is made up of 12 amino acids. This CDR3 reads CASSRTLWEQYF. CDR3 nucleotide sequence: TGTGCCAGCAGCCGGACACTTTGGGAGCAGTACTTC.

The rearrangement joins TRBV29-1 to TRBJ2-5; 11 nucleotides match TRBD2. This CDR3 is built from 15 residues. With 1 base clipped from V and 2 bases from J, the junction kept 3 bases outside the gene matches. In germline, CDR1 is SQVTM, CDR2 ANQGSEA. The CDR3 DNA sequence: TGCAGCGTTGAAGGCGGGACTAGCGGACAAGAGACCCAGTACTTC. Translation gives CSVEGGTSGQETQYF.

This chain uses TRBV5-1 with TRBJ2-1; the D is unclear. V lost 0 bases and J lost 7, with 11 bases in between. Germline values: CDR1 SGHRS, CDR2 YFSETQ. CDR3 length: 14 amino acids. Here the CDR3 reads CASSLGHERNEQFF. Here the CDR3 DNA reads TGCGCCAGCAGCTTGGGCCACGAGAGGAATGAGCAGTTCTTC.

The V and J genes are TRBV6-4 and TRBJ2-1, with 8 positions matching TRBD2. Germline lookup yields CDR1 MRHNA and CDR2 SNTAGT. Trimming took 5 bases from V and 5 from J; bases not matched to a gene: 5. The CDR3 has 14 residues. CDR3 DNA sequence: TGTGCCAGCAGTAAAGGGACTAGGAACAATGAGCAGTTCTTC. It specifies CASSKGTRNNEQFF.

The rearrangement uses TRBV7-3 and TRBJ2-7; 12 bases map to TRBD2. CDR3 size: 13 residues. V lost 2 bases, J lost 7 bases, and 0 bases stayed unmatched. Germline V gene sequence: CDR1 SGHTA, CDR2 FQGTGA. CDR3: CASSLLAGGEQYF. Here the CDR3 DNA reads TGTGCCAGCAGCTTACTAGCGGGAGGGGAGCAGTACTTC.

This sequence joins TRBV6-5 and TRBJ1-6; D may be TRBD1 (5 bases). The CDR3 consists of 14 residues. Germline V CDR1 and CDR2: MNHEY, SVGAGI. V gave up 6 bases and J gave up 11 bases, with 17 bases separating them. CDR3 region: CASRPSGLSPPLHF. CDR3 nucleotide sequence: TGTGCCAGCAGACCTTCGGGACTCTCACCACCCCTCCACTTT.

The rearrangement links TRBV27 to TRBJ1-2; no clear D. The CDR3 spans 14 residues. The germline CDR1 and CDR2 sequences are MNHEY and SMNVEV (reference sequence). V lost 8 bases and J lost 0, with 13 bases in between. CDR3 bases: TGTGCCAGCGCCTACGATAGTACTAACTATGGCTACACCTTC. As protein: CASAYDSTNYGYTF.

As for this clone: At the DNA level, this CDR3 is encoded by other sequences in the same sample as well. As DNA, the CDR3 is TGTGCCTGGAGTGGACAGGGGAATTCACCCCTCCACTTT. Translating gives CAWSGQGNSPLHF. The chain links TRBV30 to TRBJ1-6; 8 nucleotides agree with TRBD1. This CDR3 spans 13 amino acids. V lost 1 base and J lost 7; bases outside the gene matches: 0. Germline-derived CDR1 and CDR2 are GTSNPN and SVGIG (reference sequence).

The chain links TRBV13 to TRBJ1-6; TRBD1 agrees at 10 bases. The CDR3 is made up of 17 amino acids. Unmatched junction bases numbered 6, after V lost 4 bases and J lost 3 bases. Germline loops: CDR1 PRHDT, CDR2 FYEKMQ (reference sequence). The CDR3 sequence: CASSSRGDRGYNSPLHF. The CDR3 DNA reads as TGTGCCAGCAGCTCGAGGGGGGACAGGGGCTATAATTCACCCCTCCACTTT.

CDR3 in DNA: TGCAGCGTGAGCGCCCGGCTAGGGGCCGGGGAGCTGTTTTTT. Translated, it gives CSVSARLGAGELFF. This chain uses TRBV29-1 with TRBJ2-2, with a possible D match to TRBD1 (5 bases). The CDR3 is made up of 14 amino acids. CDR1 and CDR2 (germline): SQVTM, ANQGSEA. Trimming took 6 bases from V and 6 from J, leaving 17 bases between them.

The chain recombines TRBV13 with TRBJ2-4; possibly TRBD1 for D (7 bases). V was clipped by 5 bases and J by 7 bases, with 9 bases between them. This CDR3 is 12 amino acids long. Germline V gene data show CDR1 as PRHDT and CDR2 as FYEKMQ (reference sequence). The CDR3 bases are TGTGCCAGCAGCCCAGGGGGGAACATTCAGTACTTC. It codes for CASSPGGNIQYF.

The chain recombines TRBV29-1 with TRBJ2-1, with 10 bases fitting TRBD2. Germline loops: CDR1 SQVTM, CDR2 ANQGSEA. The V and J ends lost 4 bases and 8 bases, in that order; junction bases with no gene match: 8. The CDR3 is made up of 14 amino acids. The CDR3 DNA is TGCAGCGTTGTGAGCGGGGGGGTCGGAGATGAGCAGTTCTTC. Residues: CSVVSGGVGDEQFF.

J is TRBJ2-3 and V is TRBV5-5, with 8 bases fitting TRBD2. Germline values: CDR1 SGHKS, CDR2 YYEKEE (reference sequence). CDR3 length equals 15 residues. The V segment lost 7 bases and the J segment 0 bases; nucleotides outside the gene matches: 7. As DNA, the CDR3 is TGTGCCAGCGGCCCTTCGGGGGGGAGCACAGATACGCAGTATTTT. Protein: CASGPSGGSTDTQYF.